In its sample, the clone carrying this T cell receptor beta chain was seen many times. The antigen is unknown. At one of its ends the junction is not consistent with the germline gene, which may arise from a read error. The CDR3 extends over 14 amino acids. CDR1 SNHLY and CDR2 FYNNEI come from the germline V gene. A universal primer site was incorporated via template switching, and the cDNA contained unique molecular identifiers. TCRdb called the 5' RACE reads again in MiXCR, with one record for every CDR3 protein. The sample has about 240,000 distinct CDR3 sequences, roughly 13% seen once. The data belong to a study of identical twins. Whole-study findings and limits: An excess of low generation probability was shown by twin-shared out-of-frame alpha sequences. Twins showed weaker excess sharing in their beta out-of-frame sequences.

These data also featured in a second study, about yellow fever vaccine responses in identical twins.

V usage is TRBV2 and J usage is TRBJ1-5; D remains ambiguous. Input material: memory (CD45RO+) T cells sorted from blood. This TCR was recovered from a woman between 18 and 29 years old in good health. CDR3 amino acids: CASSNSGYNRPQHF. The DNA for the CDR3 is TGTGCCAGCAGTAACTCGGGGTATAATCGGCCCCAGCATTTT.